Reported below is one TCR beta chain. The data are from a study of siplizumab effects on memory and regulatory T cells. Here immunoSEQ multiplex PCR was the method, and the copy in TCRdb shows in-frame clones only, minus some. The sample shows about 110,000 clones, about 90% of them seen only once. The trim removed 3 bases at V and 0 bases at J, leaving 5 bases unmatched. The CDR3 consists of 16 residues. Germline assignment: CDR1 LNHNV and CDR2 YYDKDF (reference sequence). The rearrangement joins TRBV15 to TRBJ2-7; 10 bases map to TRBD2. This clonotype originated in a human donor in good health. The material sequenced was Tregs sorted from blood. Here the CDR3 reads CATSRGLALSSYEQYF. The CDR3 coding sequence is TGTGCCACCAGCAGGGGACTAGCGCTGAGCTCCTACGAGCAGTACTTC.